Listed below are T cell receptor beta chains from one sample, sequenced in a study of blood T cell repertoires in COVID-19. The table came from immunoSEQ multiplex PCR; TCRdb's copy has only in-frame clones and leaves some out. Of 150,000 or so clones in the sample, more than 85% were seen once. Sequenced sample: PBMCs or T cells enriched from blood (not recorded which). The source is a human donor with acute COVID-19. The donor label of this sample is uncertain. Both conserved end residues are part of each CDR3. Fields, in order: clone size, J gene, V gene, D gene, CDR3 protein, CDR3 DNA. The D gene is left open where the match is weak. Rows give clone size only sometimes, using once, few, many, or a class for an expanded clone.

clone size: .; J gene: TRBJ2-1; V gene: TRBV7-3; D gene: TRBD2; CDR3 protein: CASSLGLAGYNEQFF; CDR3 DNA: TGTGCCAGCAGCTTAGGACTAGCGGGATACAATGAGCAGTTCTTC
clone size: .; J gene: TRBJ2-7; V gene: TRBV10-2; D gene: TRBD2; CDR3 protein: CASKVARRGGEQYF; CDR3 DNA: TGCGCCAGCAAGGTAGCCCGACGGGGGGGTGAGCAGTACTTC
clone size: .; J gene: TRBJ1-2; V gene: TRBV7-2; D gene: TRBD1; CDR3 protein: CASSGRPGQAGSYTF; CDR3 DNA: TGTGCCAGCAGCGGTCGACCGGGACAGGCGGGGAGCTACACCTTC
clone size: .; J gene: TRBJ1-4; V gene: TRBV21-1; D gene: .; CDR3 protein: CASSTADRATNEKLFF; CDR3 DNA: TGTGCCAGCAGCACAGCAGACAGGGCAACTAATGAAAAACTGTTTTTT
clone size: .; J gene: TRBJ1-3; V gene: TRBV7-2; D gene: TRBD1; CDR3 protein: CASSLTGSSGNTIYF; CDR3 DNA: TGTGCCAGCAGCTTGACAGGGAGCTCTGGAAACACCATATATTTT
clone size: .; J gene: TRBJ1-1; V gene: TRBV3-1/TRBV3-2; D gene: TRBD1; CDR3 protein: CASSPTGGLNTEAFF; CDR3 DNA: TGTGCCAGCAGCCCCACAGGGGGCCTGAACACTGAAGCTTTCTTT
clone size: .; J gene: TRBJ1-1; V gene: TRBV30; D gene: TRBD1; CDR3 protein: CAWTLADRVTEAFF; CDR3 DNA: TGTGCCTGGACCCTCGCAGACAGGGTTACTGAAGCTTTCTTT
clone size: .; J gene: TRBJ1-2; V gene: TRBV7-2; D gene: .; CDR3 protein: CASSLDSGGVNYGYTF; CDR3 DNA: TGTGCCAGCAGCTTGGACTCCGGGGGAGTTAACTATGGCTACACCTTC
clone size: .; J gene: TRBJ2-4; V gene: TRBV4-2; D gene: TRBD2; CDR3 protein: CASSQAGRGGPDIQYF; CDR3 DNA: TGTGCCAGCAGCCAAGCGGGGCGGGGGGGCCCGGACATTCAGTACTTC
clone size: .; J gene: TRBJ2-7; V gene: TRBV6-5; D gene: .; CDR3 protein: CARKGLRQSSYEQYF; CDR3 DNA: TGTGCCAGAAAAGGCCTGCGGCAAAGCTCCTACGAGCAGTACTTC
clone size: .; J gene: TRBJ1-1; V gene: TRBV29-1; D gene: TRBD1; CDR3 protein: CSGTGTSEAFF; CDR3 DNA: TGCAGCGGGACAGGGACTTCTGAAGCTTTCTTT
clone size: .; J gene: TRBJ1-2; V gene: TRBV5-6; D gene: .; CDR3 protein: CASSLAAGHGYTF; CDR3 DNA: TGTGCCAGCAGCTTGGCGGCAGGGCATGGCTACACCTTC
clone size: .; J gene: TRBJ1-1; V gene: TRBV6-2/TRBV6-3; D gene: .; CDR3 protein: CASSYSREAFF; CDR3 DNA: TGTGCCAGCAGTTACTCCCGGGAAGCTTTCTTT
clone size: .; J gene: TRBJ2-1; V gene: TRBV4-1; D gene: .; CDR3 protein: CASSQGVRGGRRNEQFF; CDR3 DNA: TGCGCCAGCAGCCAAGGGGTACGTGGGGGCCGTAGGAATGAGCAGTTCTTC
clone size: .; J gene: TRBJ1-6; V gene: TRBV3-1/TRBV3-2; D gene: .; CDR3 protein: CASSPRGSLSYNSPLHF; CDR3 DNA: TGTGCCAGCAGCCCAAGGGGTTCACTTTCCTATAATTCACCCCTCCACTTT
clone size: .; J gene: TRBJ1-2; V gene: TRBV4-1; D gene: .; CDR3 protein: CASSHAQGGGYTF; CDR3 DNA: TGCGCCAGCAGCCACGCACAGGGCGGCGGCTACACCTTC
clone size: .; J gene: TRBJ1-4; V gene: TRBV7-9; D gene: TRBD1; CDR3 protein: CASSSQGTTTNEKLFF; CDR3 DNA: TGTGCCAGCAGCTCACAGGGGACAACAACTAATGAAAAACTGTTTTTT
clone size: .; J gene: TRBJ1-2; V gene: TRBV29-1; D gene: TRBD1; CDR3 protein: CSVISGTGDYGYTF; CDR3 DNA: TGCAGCGTGATATCCGGGACAGGGGACTATGGCTACACCTTC
clone size: .; J gene: TRBJ2-7; V gene: TRBV30; D gene: TRBD1; CDR3 protein: CAWSVETGIHEQYF; CDR3 DNA: TGTGCCTGGAGTGTGGAGACAGGGATCCACGAGCAGTACTTC
clone size: .; J gene: TRBJ1-2; V gene: TRBV6-5; D gene: .; CDR3 protein: CASSYSDTYAGYTF; CDR3 DNA: TGTGCCAGCAGTTACTCCGACACGTACGCGGGCTACACCTTC
clone size: .; J gene: TRBJ2-2; V gene: TRBV12-3/TRBV12-4; D gene: .; CDR3 protein: CATQNRAGELFF; CDR3 DNA: TGTGCCACGCAGAACAGGGCCGGGGAGCTGTTTTTT
clone size: .; J gene: TRBJ1-2; V gene: TRBV7-9; D gene: .; CDR3 protein: CASSLEIRGDYGYTF; CDR3 DNA: TGTGCCAGCAGCTTAGAGATTCGGGGTGATTATGGCTACACCTTC
clone size: few; J gene: TRBJ2-5; V gene: TRBV2; D gene: TRBD2; CDR3 protein: CASSPLTGGGTQYF; CDR3 DNA: TGTGCCAGCAGCCCCCTAACCGGGGGGGGGACCCAGTACTTC
clone size: .; J gene: TRBJ1-2; V gene: TRBV6-5; D gene: .; CDR3 protein: CASSLLGEASWHGYTF; CDR3 DNA: TGTGCCAGCAGTTTACTCGGAGAGGCTTCTTGGCATGGCTACACCTTC
clone size: .; J gene: TRBJ1-1; V gene: TRBV30; D gene: TRBD1; CDR3 protein: CAWSDGTGWTEAFF; CDR3 DNA: TGTGCCTGGAGTGATGGGACAGGGTGGACTGAAGCTTTCTTT
clone size: .; J gene: TRBJ2-3; V gene: TRBV10-3; D gene: .; CDR3 protein: CAMSLTGTDTQYF; CDR3 DNA: TGTGCCATGTCCCTTACGGGCACAGATACGCAGTATTTT
clone size: .; J gene: TRBJ2-7; V gene: TRBV19; D gene: .; CDR3 protein: CASSIDGLEQYF; CDR3 DNA: TGTGCCAGTAGTATAGATGGACTAGAGCAGTACTTC
clone size: .; J gene: TRBJ2-5; V gene: TRBV4-1; D gene: .; CDR3 protein: CASSQHQAEQETQYF; CDR3 DNA: TGCGCCAGCAGCCAACACCAAGCGGAACAAGAGACCCAGTACTTC
clone size: .; J gene: TRBJ1-1; V gene: TRBV30; D gene: .; CDR3 protein: CAWARGMNTEAFF; CDR3 DNA: TGTGCCTGGGCCAGGGGTATGAACACTGAAGCTTTCTTT
clone size: once; J gene: TRBJ1-4; V gene: TRBV15; D gene: .; CDR3 protein: CATSRDRGTNEKLFF; CDR3 DNA: TGTGCCACCAGCAGAGATCGGGGAACTAATGAAAAACTGTTTTTT
clone size: .; J gene: TRBJ2-7; V gene: TRBV5-1; D gene: .; CDR3 protein: CASSLWGRVLFSYEQYF; CDR3 DNA: TGCGCCAGCAGCTTGTGGGGCAGGGTGTTATTCTCCTACGAGCAGTACTTC
clone size: .; J gene: TRBJ1-2; V gene: TRBV29-1; D gene: .; CDR3 protein: CSSVAGTKGRNF; CDR3 DNA: TGCAGCTCCGTCGCAGGGACTAAGGGGAGGAACTTC
clone size: .; J gene: TRBJ1-5; V gene: TRBV19; D gene: .; CDR3 protein: CASSSTENSNNQPQHF; CDR3 DNA: TGTGCCAGTAGCTCGACAGAGAACTCAAACAATCAGCCCCAGCATTTT
clone size: .; J gene: TRBJ2-2; V gene: TRBV9; D gene: TRBD1; CDR3 protein: CASSVVWQGATGELFF; CDR3 DNA: TGTGCCAGCAGCGTAGTTTGGCAGGGGGCCACCGGGGAGCTGTTTTTT
clone size: .; J gene: TRBJ2-5; V gene: TRBV5-1; D gene: .; CDR3 protein: CASSLGTGGVQETQYF; CDR3 DNA: TGCGCCAGCAGCTTGGGGACAGGAGGGGTGCAAGAGACCCAGTACTTC
clone size: .; J gene: TRBJ1-1; V gene: TRBV27; D gene: .; CDR3 protein: CASSLLGRLNTEAFF; CDR3 DNA: TGTGCCAGCAGTTTACTCGGCAGGCTGAACACTGAAGCTTTCTTT
clone size: .; J gene: TRBJ2-7; V gene: TRBV2; D gene: .; CDR3 protein: CASSVGYEQYF; CDR3 DNA: TGTGCCAGCAGTGTCGGGTACGAGCAGTACTTC
clone size: few; J gene: TRBJ2-7; V gene: TRBV9; D gene: .; CDR3 protein: CASSPTTTVNYEQYF; CDR3 DNA: TGTGCCAGCAGCCCCACTACGACAGTGAACTACGAGCAGTACTTC
clone size: .; J gene: TRBJ2-5; V gene: TRBV9; D gene: TRBD2; CDR3 protein: CASSDSGQRGEETQYF; CDR3 DNA: TGTGCCAGCAGCGATAGTGGCCAGCGGGGGGAAGAGACCCAGTACTTC
clone size: .; J gene: TRBJ1-5; V gene: TRBV5-8; D gene: .; CDR3 protein: CASSHTGKQTQHF; CDR3 DNA: TGTGCCAGCAGCCATACGGGGAAACAGACCCAGCATTTT
clone size: .; J gene: TRBJ1-6; V gene: TRBV27; D gene: .; CDR3 protein: CASSLARGNSPLHF; CDR3 DNA: TGTGCCAGCAGTTTGGCCAGGGGCAATTCACCCCTCCACTTT
clone size: .; J gene: TRBJ1-6; V gene: TRBV9; D gene: TRBD1; CDR3 protein: CASSVSGGNSPLHF; CDR3 DNA: TGTGCCAGCAGCGTATCAGGGGGTAATTCACCCCTCCACTTT